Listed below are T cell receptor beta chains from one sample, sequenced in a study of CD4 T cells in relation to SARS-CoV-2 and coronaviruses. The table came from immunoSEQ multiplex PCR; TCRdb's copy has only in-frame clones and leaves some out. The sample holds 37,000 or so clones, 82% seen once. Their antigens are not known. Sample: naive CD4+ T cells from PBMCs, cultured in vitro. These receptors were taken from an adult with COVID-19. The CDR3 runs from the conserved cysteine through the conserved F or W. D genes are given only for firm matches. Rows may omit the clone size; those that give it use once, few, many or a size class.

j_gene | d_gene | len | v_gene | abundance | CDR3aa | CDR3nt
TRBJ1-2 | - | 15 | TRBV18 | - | CASSPTAQEPYGYTF | TGTGCCAGCTCACCAACAGCACAGGAGCCTTATGGCTACACCTTC
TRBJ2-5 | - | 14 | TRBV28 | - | CASSSTRLVETQYF | TGTGCCAGCAGTTCTACCCGACTAGTAGAGACCCAGTACTTC
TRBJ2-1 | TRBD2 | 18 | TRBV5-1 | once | CASSFSGTQRETYNEQFF | TGCGCCAGCAGCTTCTCGGGGACTCAGCGGGAAACCTACAATGAGCAGTTCTTC
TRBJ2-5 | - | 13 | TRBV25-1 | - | CASSEGREETQYF | TGTGCCAGCAGTGAGGGCAGAGAAGAGACCCAGTACTTC
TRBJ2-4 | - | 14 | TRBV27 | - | CASSLFPTGNIQYF | TGTGCCAGCAGTTTATTCCCTACAGGAAACATTCAGTACTTT
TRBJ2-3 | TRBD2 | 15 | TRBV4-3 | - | CASSQGSSGRDTQYF | TGCGCCAGCAGCCAAGGGAGTAGCGGGAGGGATACGCAGTATTTT
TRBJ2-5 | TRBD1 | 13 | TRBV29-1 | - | CSGVRDSQETQYF | TGCAGCGGGGTACGGGACAGCCAAGAGACCCAGTACTTC
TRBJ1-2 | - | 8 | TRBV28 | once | CVAGDYTF | TGTGTAGCAGGGGACTACACCTTC
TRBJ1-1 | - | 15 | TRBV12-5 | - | CASGLVLGELTEAFF | TGTGCTAGTGGTTTGGTCCTGGGGGAATTAACTGAAGCTTTCTTT
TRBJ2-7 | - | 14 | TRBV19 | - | CASSSFSGSYEQYF | TGTGCCAGTAGTAGTTTTAGCGGTTCCTACGAGCAGTACTTC
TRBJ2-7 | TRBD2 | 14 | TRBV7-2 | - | CASSSTSRVYEQYF | TGTGCCAGCAGCTCGACTAGCCGTGTATACGAGCAGTACTTC
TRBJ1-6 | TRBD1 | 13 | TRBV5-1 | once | CASSRDSNSPLHF | TGCGCCAGCAGCCGGGACAGTAATTCACCCCTCCACTTT
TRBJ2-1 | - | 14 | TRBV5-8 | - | CASTNGVLYNEQFF | TGTGCCAGCACAAACGGGGTACTGTACAATGAGCAGTTCTTC
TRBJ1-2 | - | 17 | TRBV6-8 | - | CASSSSALDSCSYGYTF | TGTGCCAGCAGTTCCTCCGCTTTGGACAGCTGCTCCTATGGCTACACCTTC
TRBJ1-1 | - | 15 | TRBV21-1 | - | CASSKVSGQNTEAFF | TGTGCCAGCAGCAAAGTTTCGGGACAGAACACTGAAGCTTTCTTT
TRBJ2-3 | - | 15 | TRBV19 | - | CAAQDLGDGTDTQYF | TGTGCCGCACAAGATTTGGGCGACGGCACAGATACGCAGTATTTT
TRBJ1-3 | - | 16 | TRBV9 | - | CASSYRDFSSGNTIYF | TGTGCCAGCAGCTACAGGGACTTTAGCTCTGGAAACACCATATATTTT